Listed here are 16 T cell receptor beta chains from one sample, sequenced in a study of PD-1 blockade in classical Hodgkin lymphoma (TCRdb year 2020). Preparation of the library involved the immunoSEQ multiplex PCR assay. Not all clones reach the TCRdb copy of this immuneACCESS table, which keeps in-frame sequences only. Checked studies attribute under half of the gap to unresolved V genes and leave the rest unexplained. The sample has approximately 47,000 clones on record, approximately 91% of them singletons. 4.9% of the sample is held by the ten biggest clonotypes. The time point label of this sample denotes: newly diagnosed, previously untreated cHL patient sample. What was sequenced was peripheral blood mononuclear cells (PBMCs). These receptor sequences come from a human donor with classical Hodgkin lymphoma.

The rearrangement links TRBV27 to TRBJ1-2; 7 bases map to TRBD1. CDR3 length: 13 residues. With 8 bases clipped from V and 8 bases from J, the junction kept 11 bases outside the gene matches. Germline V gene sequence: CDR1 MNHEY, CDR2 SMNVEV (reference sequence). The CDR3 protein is CASSQGNYEGYTF. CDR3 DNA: TGTGCCAGCTCACAGGGGAACTATGAGGGCTACACCTTC.

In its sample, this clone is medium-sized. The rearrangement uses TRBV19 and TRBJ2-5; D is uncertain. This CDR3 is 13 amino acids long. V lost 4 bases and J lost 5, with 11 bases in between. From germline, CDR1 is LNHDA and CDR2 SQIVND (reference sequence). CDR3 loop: CASSKARQETQYF. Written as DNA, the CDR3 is TGTGCCAGTAGTAAGGCAAGGCAGGAGACCCAGTACTTC.

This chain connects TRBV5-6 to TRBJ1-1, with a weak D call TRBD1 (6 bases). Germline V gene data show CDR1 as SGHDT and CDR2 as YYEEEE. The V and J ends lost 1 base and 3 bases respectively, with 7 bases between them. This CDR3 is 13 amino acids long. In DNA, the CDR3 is TGTGCCAGCAGCTTGCGACAGGACACTGAAGCTTTCTTT. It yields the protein CASSLRQDTEAFF.

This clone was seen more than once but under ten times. CDR3 sequence: CSGDPYEAFF. The CDR3 DNA reads TGCAGCGGAGACCCCTATGAAGCTTTCTTT. The chain has TRBV29-1 and TRBJ1-1; D gene unclear. The CDR3 runs to 10 residues. CDR1 is SQVTM, CDR2 ANQGSEA, per germline. V lost 7 bases and J lost 7, with 10 bases in between. The full variable domain, in which reference TRBV29-1 and TRBJ1-1 provide the parts outside the CDR3, is SAVISQKPSRDICQRGTSLTIQCQVDSQVTMMFWYRQQPGQSLTLIATANQGSEATYESGFVIDKFPISRPNLTFSTLTVSNMSPEDSSIYLCSGDPYEAFFGQGTRLTVV.

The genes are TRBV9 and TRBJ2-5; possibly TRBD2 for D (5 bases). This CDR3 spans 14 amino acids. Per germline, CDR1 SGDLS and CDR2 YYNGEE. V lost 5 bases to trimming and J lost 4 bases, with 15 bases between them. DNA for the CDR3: TGTGCCAGCAGTTGGGGAGCTGAGTTAGAGACCCAGTACTTC. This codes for CASSWGAELETQYF.

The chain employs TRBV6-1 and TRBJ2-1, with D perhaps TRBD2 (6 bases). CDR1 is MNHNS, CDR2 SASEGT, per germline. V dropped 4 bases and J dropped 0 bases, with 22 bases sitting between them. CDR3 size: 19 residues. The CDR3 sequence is CASSVEGLTTFSSYNEQFF. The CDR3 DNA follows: TGTGCCAGCAGTGTGGAGGGCCTGACAACCTTTAGCTCCTACAATGAGCAGTTCTTC.

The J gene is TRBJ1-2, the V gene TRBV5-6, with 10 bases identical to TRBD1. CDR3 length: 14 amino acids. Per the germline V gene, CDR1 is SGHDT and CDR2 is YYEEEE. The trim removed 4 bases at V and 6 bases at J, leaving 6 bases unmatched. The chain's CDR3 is CASSLPTGGHGYTF. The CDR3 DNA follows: TGTGCCAGCAGCCTTCCGACAGGGGGCCATGGCTACACCTTC.

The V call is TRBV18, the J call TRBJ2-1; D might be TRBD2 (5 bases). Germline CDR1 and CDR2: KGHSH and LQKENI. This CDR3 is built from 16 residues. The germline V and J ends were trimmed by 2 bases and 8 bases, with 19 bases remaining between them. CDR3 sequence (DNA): TGTGCCAGCTCACCAAGAGCTAGCCCGAGAGCTGATGAGCAGTTCTTC. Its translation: CASSPRASPRADEQFF.

DNA of the CDR3: TGTGCCAGCAGCTCCGGCCCCCAAGAGACCCAGTACTTC. This gives the protein CASSSGPQETQYF. The rearrangement uses TRBV11-2 and TRBJ2-5; D is undetermined. CDR1 SGHAT and CDR2 FQNNGV come from the germline V gene. CDR3 length: 13 amino acids. The V gene lost 4 bases and the J gene lost 1 base, with 7 bases spanning the gap.

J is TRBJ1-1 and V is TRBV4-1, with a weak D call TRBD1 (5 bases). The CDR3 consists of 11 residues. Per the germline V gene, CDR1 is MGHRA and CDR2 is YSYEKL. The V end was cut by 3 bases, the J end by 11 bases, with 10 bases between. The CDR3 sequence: CASSHGGGAFF. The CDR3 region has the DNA TGCGCCAGCAGCCACGGGGGTGGGGCTTTCTTT.

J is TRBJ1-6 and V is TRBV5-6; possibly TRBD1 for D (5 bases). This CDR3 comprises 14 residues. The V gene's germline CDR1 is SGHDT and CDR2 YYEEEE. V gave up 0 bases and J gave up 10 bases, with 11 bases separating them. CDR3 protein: CASSLAQGGSPLHF. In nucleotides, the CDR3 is TGTGCCAGCAGCTTGGCTCAGGGCGGCTCACCCCTCCACTTT.

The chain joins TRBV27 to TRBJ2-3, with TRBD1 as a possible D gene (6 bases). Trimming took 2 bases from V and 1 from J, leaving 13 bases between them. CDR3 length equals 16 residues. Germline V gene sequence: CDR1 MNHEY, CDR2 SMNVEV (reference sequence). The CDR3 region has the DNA TGTGCCAGCAGTTTAACCTCCAGGGGAGGCACAGATACGCAGTATTTT. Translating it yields CASSLTSRGGTDTQYF.

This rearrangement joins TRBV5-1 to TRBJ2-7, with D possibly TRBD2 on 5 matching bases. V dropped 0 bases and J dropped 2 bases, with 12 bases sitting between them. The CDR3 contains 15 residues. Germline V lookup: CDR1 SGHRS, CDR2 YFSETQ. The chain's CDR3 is CASSLEGDGPYEQYF. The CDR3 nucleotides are TGCGCCAGCAGCTTGGAGGGAGACGGCCCCTACGAGCAGTACTTC.

CDR3 protein: CASSSTSWEYNEQFF. CDR3 nucleotide sequence: TGTGCCAGCAGCTCGACTAGCTGGGAATACAATGAGCAGTTCTTC. J is TRBJ2-1 and V is TRBV7-9; 7 bases map to TRBD2. Germline CDR1 and CDR2: SEHNR and FQNEAQ (reference sequence). The CDR3 sequence is 15 residues long. The V and J ends lost 4 bases and 4 bases, in that order; junction bases with no gene match: 7. The variable domain in full, with the rest retrieved from reference TRBV7-9 and TRBJ2-1, is DTGVSQNPRHKITKRGQNVTFRCDPISEHNRLYWYRQTLGQGPEFLTYFQNEAQLEKSRLLSDRFSAERPKGSFSTLEIQRTEQGDSAMYLCASSSTSWEYNEQFFGPGTRLTVL.

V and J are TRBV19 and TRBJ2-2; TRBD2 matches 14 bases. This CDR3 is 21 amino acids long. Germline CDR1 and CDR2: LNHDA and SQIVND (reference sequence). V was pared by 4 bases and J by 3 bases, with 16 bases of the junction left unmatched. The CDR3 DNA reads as TGTGCCAGTAGTACCCTGCAGGGACTAGCGGGAGTAGTGGGTGACACCGGGGAGCTGTTTTTT. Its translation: CASSTLQGLAGVVGDTGELFF. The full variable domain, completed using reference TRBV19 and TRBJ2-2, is DGGITQSPKYLFRKEGQNVTLSCEQNLNHDAMYWYRQDPGQGLRLIYYSQIVNDFQKGDIAEGYSVSREKKESFPLTVTSAQKNPTAFYLCASSTLQGLAGVVGDTGELFFGEGSRLTVL.

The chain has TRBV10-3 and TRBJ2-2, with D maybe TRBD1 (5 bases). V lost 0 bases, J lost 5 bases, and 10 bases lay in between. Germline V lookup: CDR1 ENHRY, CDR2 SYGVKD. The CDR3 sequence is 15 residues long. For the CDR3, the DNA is TGTGCCATCAGTGAGTCGATTTCAGGGACCGGGGAGCTGTTTTTT. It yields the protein CAISESISGTGELFF.